Listed here are 14 T cell receptor beta chains from one sample, sequenced in a study of PD-1 blockade in classical Hodgkin lymphoma. The repertoire was sequenced with immunoSEQ multiplex PCR; TCRdb's copy has only in-frame clones and lacks some. This sample has about 23,000 clones, with roughly two thirds found just once. Each of the patients experienced relapse following autologous stem cell transplantation, and their brentuximab vedotin exposure differed. The starting material was peripheral blood mononuclear cells (PBMCs), obtained at baseline. The receptors stem from a human donor with classical Hodgkin lymphoma.

The rearrangement joins TRBV7-8 to TRBJ2-7; TRBD1 aligns across 10 bases. V shed 3 bases and J 5 bases; nucleotides not matched to a gene: 4. The CDR3 has 14 amino acids. Germline CDR1 is SGHVS and CDR2 is FQNEAQ. CDR3 residues: CASSFDRGLDEQYF. CDR3 nucleotide sequence: TGTGCCAGCAGCTTTGACAGGGGGCTGGACGAGCAGTACTTC.

The J gene is TRBJ1-2, the V gene TRBV19; D is unresolved. Trimming took off 7 bases at V and 1 base at J, with 28 bases between the two ends. The CDR3 contains 19 residues. Germline V gene sequence: CDR1 LNHDA, CDR2 SQIVND (reference sequence). The CDR3 nucleotides are TGTGCCAGTAACTCCCGTTCCGGGCCGACCGAACGGGGTAACTATGGCTACACCTTC. It specifies CASNSRSGPTERGNYGYTF.

The J gene is TRBJ2-7, the V gene TRBV19; perhaps D is TRBD1 or TRBD2 (6 bases each). The CDR3 runs 12 residues. The germline V and J ends were trimmed by 3 bases and 6 bases, with 9 bases remaining between them. Germline V gene sequence: CDR1 LNHDA, CDR2 SQIVND (reference sequence). The CDR3 DNA follows: TGTGCCAGTAGTATTGGAGGGGGCGAGCAGTACTTC. It is translated as CASSIGGGEQYF.

The V call is TRBV19, the J call TRBJ1-5; tentatively, D is TRBD1 (5 bases). The CDR3 loop spans 15 amino acids. V lost 3 bases to trimming and J lost 4 bases, with 13 bases between them. CDR1 is LNHDA, CDR2 SQIVND, per germline (reference sequence). CDR3 DNA: TGTGCCAGTAGTATGGGCAGGGCACTTAATCAGCCCCAGCATTTT. Its translation is CASSMGRALNQPQHF. Looking up the rest from reference TRBV19 and TRBJ1-5 gives the full variable domain: DGGITQSPKYLFRKEGQNVTLSCEQNLNHDAMYWYRQDPGQGLRLIYYSQIVNDFQKGDIAEGYSVSREKKESFPLTVTSAQKNPTAFYLCASSMGRALNQPQHFGDGTRLSIL.

This chain uses TRBV4-3 with TRBJ1-2; D is perhaps TRBD1 (6 bases). The CDR3 contains 13 residues. Germline lookup yields CDR1 LGHNA and CDR2 YSLEER. Between the trimmed V and J ends, which lost 1 base and 7 bases, there was a span of 10 bases. DNA for the CDR3: TGCGCCAGCAGCCAAGCAGGGGACCTTGGCTACACCTTC. Amino acid sequence: CASSQAGDLGYTF.

The rearrangement uses TRBV19 and TRBJ1-6; D uncertain. The germline V gene encodes CDR1 LNHDA and CDR2 SQIVND (reference sequence). This CDR3 has 16 amino acids. Trimming stripped 0 bases from V and 7 bases from J, with 13 bases between. CDR3 bases: TGTGCCAGTAGTATAGATGTCTGGCGAGGGAATTCACCCCTCCACTTT. Its translation: CASSIDVWRGNSPLHF.

This clone qualifies as medium-sized. The CDR3 coding sequence is TGTGCCAGCAGTTACACAGGGAGGATCGCTGAAGCTTTCTTT. Translation: CASSYTGRIAEAFF. J is TRBJ1-1 and V is TRBV6-5; possible D gene TRBD1, 6 bases. V gave up 2 bases and J gave up 6 bases, with 13 bases separating them. In germline, CDR1 is MNHEY, CDR2 SVGAGI. The CDR3 has 14 amino acids.

The chain combines TRBV29-1 with TRBJ2-1, with D perhaps TRBD1 (6 bases). This CDR3 comprises 14 residues. CDR1 SQVTM and CDR2 ANQGSEA come from the germline V gene. Trimming stripped 4 bases from V and 9 bases from J, with 19 bases between. In nucleotides, the CDR3 is TGCAGCGTTGGGGGGCAGCACGACATAAGTGAGCAGTTCTTC. Translating gives CSVGGQHDISEQFF.

The chain uses TRBV30 and TRBJ2-2, with 12 bases identical to TRBD1. After removal of 3 bases from V and 7 bases from J, the junction contained 3 bases not matched to a gene. The CDR3 sequence is 14 residues long. Germline values: CDR1 GTSNPN, CDR2 SVGIG (reference sequence). CDR3 amino acids: CAWRGTGGIGELFF. The DNA of the CDR3 is TGTGCCTGGAGGGGGACAGGGGGCATCGGGGAGCTGTTTTTT.

This sequence joins TRBV7-2 and TRBJ2-1, with TRBD2 as a possible D gene (6 bases). Trimming shortened V by 0 bases and J by 3 bases, and 12 bases separated the two germline ends. Germline CDR1 is SGHTA and CDR2 is FQGNSA. The length of the CDR3 is 16 residues. CDR3 loop: CASSLALGSGYNEQFF. CDR3 coding DNA: TGTGCCAGCAGCTTAGCGCTCGGGAGTGGCTACAATGAGCAGTTCTTC.

The rearrangement links TRBV28 to TRBJ2-7; TRBD1 aligns across 7 bases. With 3 bases clipped from V and 2 bases from J, the junction kept 7 bases outside the gene matches. There are 15 residues in the CDR3. CDR1 is MDHEN and CDR2 is SYDVKM in the germline V gene. The CDR3 sequence: CASSFLGGGTYEQYF. DNA for the CDR3: TGTGCCAGCAGTTTTCTAGGGGGCGGAACCTACGAGCAGTACTTC.

The chain links TRBV6-5 to TRBJ1-4; perhaps TRBD1 as D (6 bases). The V gene's germline CDR1 is MNHEY and CDR2 SVGAGI. The CDR3 spans 15 residues. V lost 6 bases and J lost 3, with 14 bases in between. The CDR3: CASRPRGGANEKLFF. CDR3 coding DNA: TGTGCCAGCAGGCCCAGGGGCGGAGCTAATGAAAAACTGTTTTTT.

This sequence joins TRBV19 and TRBJ2-7; D is undetermined. Trimming took off 5 bases at V and 5 bases at J, with 13 bases between the two ends. Germline loops: CDR1 LNHDA, CDR2 SQIVND (reference sequence). CDR3 length: 13 residues. As DNA, the CDR3 is TGTGCCAGTAGTTTCTTACTGGCCCACGAGCAGTACTTC. This translates into CASSFLLAHEQYF.

This chain connects TRBV30 to TRBJ1-3, with D maybe TRBD1 (6 bases). Germline V gene data show CDR1 as GTSNPN and CDR2 as SVGIG (reference sequence). Trimming removed 0 bases from V and 0 bases from J, with 12 bases in between. This CDR3 has 16 residues. In nucleotides, the CDR3 is TGTGCCTGGAGTGTAAGAGGGGGAACCTCTGGAAACACCATATATTTT. Residues: CAWSVRGGTSGNTIYF.